This passage covers 14 T cell receptor beta chains from one sample sequenced in a study of siplizumab effects on memory and regulatory T cells. Assay: immunoSEQ multiplex PCR; the TCRdb copy retains only in-frame clones and omits some. The sample records tens of thousands of clones, roughly 96% being singletons. The sample consisted of naive CD4+ T cells sorted from blood. The receptors shown here come from a human donor in good health.

This clone was counted only a few times. The chain employs TRBV30 and TRBJ1-1, with a possible D match to TRBD1 (6 bases). The CDR3 contains 15 residues. Trimming left V 4 bases short and J 3 bases short, with 18 bases between. The V gene's germline CDR1 is GTSNPN and CDR2 SVGIG (reference sequence). Written as DNA, the CDR3 is TGTGCCTGGAACATACGGGGGCTTGGGGACACTGAAGCTTTCTTT. Protein sequence: CAWNIRGLGDTEAFF.

V gene TRBV7-9 combines with J gene TRBJ2-7; no firm D call. Germline V gene sequence: CDR1 SEHNR, CDR2 FQNEAQ (reference sequence). The germline V and J ends were trimmed by 5 bases and 1 base, with 12 bases remaining between them. The CDR3 runs to 14 residues. The CDR3 coding sequence is TGTGCCAGCAGCAAAAGGACCCGATCCTACGAGCAGTACTTC. Its translation: CASSKRTRSYEQYF.

The rearrangement joins TRBV7-6 to TRBJ2-1, with 12 bases lining up with TRBD2. Trimming removed 3 bases from V and 1 base from J; junction bases left unmatched: 1. Germline V gene data show CDR1 as SGHVS and CDR2 as FNYEAQ. The CDR3 loop spans 16 amino acids. Here the CDR3 DNA reads TGTGCCAGCAGCTTGGGGACTAGCGGGTCCTACAATGAGCAGTTCTTC. Translating it yields CASSLGTSGSYNEQFF.

The rearrangement uses TRBV7-8 and TRBJ2-1; D is perhaps TRBD1 (5 bases). Per germline, CDR1 SGHVS and CDR2 FQNEAQ. The V gene lost 5 bases and the J gene lost 8 bases, with 10 bases spanning the gap. The CDR3 spans 12 residues. The CDR3 sequence is CASSLVGDEQFF. DNA for the CDR3: TGTGCCAGCAGCCTGGTAGGGGATGAGCAGTTCTTC. The full variable domain, rest sourced from reference TRBV7-8 and TRBJ2-1, is GAGVSQSPRYKVAKRGQDVALRCDPISGHVSLFWYQQALGQGPEFLTYFQNEAQLDKSGLPSDRFFAERPEGSVSTLKIQRTQQEDSAVYLCASSLVGDEQFFGPGTRLTVL.

V usage is TRBV5-6 and J usage is TRBJ2-2, with 9 bases identical to TRBD1. V gave up 5 bases and J gave up 7 bases; unmatched junction bases: 6. CDR3 length: 14 amino acids. CDR1 and CDR2 (germline): SGHDT, YYEEEE. CDR3 residues: CASRRTGAGGELFF. CDR3 nucleotide sequence: TGTGCCAGCAGGCGGACAGGGGCGGGCGGGGAGCTGTTTTTT.

This clone came up once. The rearrangement uses TRBV18 and TRBJ2-5; D is ambiguous. The better agreement between TRBJ2-7 and the DNA end casts doubt on the J call. Per the germline V gene, CDR1 is KGHSH and CDR2 is LQKENI. The CDR3 contains 14 residues. CDR3 loop: CASSPPPGRDEQYF. CDR3 DNA sequence: TGTGCCAGCTCACCACCCCCCGGTCGTGACGAGCAGTACTTC.

This chain uses TRBV9 with TRBJ1-3; tentative D call: TRBD1 (5 bases). The CDR3 consists of 14 residues. The V gene lost 2 bases and the J gene lost 3 bases, with 9 bases spanning the gap. The V gene's germline CDR1 is SGDLS and CDR2 YYNGEE. The CDR3 DNA is TGTGCCAGCAGCGTTGGGACGGGTGGAAACACCATATATTTT. It encodes CASSVGTGGNTIYF.

The V call is TRBV15, the J call TRBJ2-3, with TRBD2 matching 8 bases. In germline, CDR1 is LNHNV, CDR2 YYDKDF (reference sequence). Trimming removed 0 bases from V and 0 bases from J; junction bases left unmatched: 5. This CDR3 is 17 amino acids long. The CDR3 protein is CATSRDRGGQSTDTQYF. DNA of the CDR3: TGTGCCACCAGCAGAGACCGGGGGGGCCAAAGCACAGATACGCAGTATTTT.

The chain carries TRBV6-6 and TRBJ2-7; no reliable D call. The CDR3 loop spans 13 amino acids. V gave up 5 bases and J gave up 0 bases, with 8 bases separating them. Germline V gene data show CDR1 as MNHNY and CDR2 as SVGAGI (reference sequence). CDR3 sequence: CASSPGSSYEQYF. As DNA, the CDR3 is TGTGCCAGCAGTCCAGGCAGCTCCTACGAGCAGTACTTC.

The V and J genes are TRBV9 and TRBJ1-4, with D possibly being TRBD1 (5 bases). With 6 bases removed from V and 0 bases from J, the gap between germline ends came to 12 bases. Germline CDR1 reads SGDLS; CDR2 reads YYNGEE. The CDR3 runs to 15 residues. Here the CDR3 reads CASTFGGATNEKLFF. The CDR3 DNA sequence: TGTGCCAGCACCTTTGGGGGTGCAACTAATGAAAAACTGTTTTTT.

This clone occurred once. The V call is TRBV19, the J call TRBJ1-5; no definite D call. CDR1 is LNHDA and CDR2 is SQIVND in the germline V gene (reference sequence). The V and J ends lost 9 bases and 7 bases respectively, with 19 bases between them. The CDR3 has 14 residues. CDR3 protein: CASKEGRSSQPQHF. CDR3 sequence (DNA): TGTGCCAGCAAAGAGGGTAGGTCCAGCCAGCCCCAGCATTTT.

The chain carries TRBV19 and TRBJ2-4; a weak D match, TRBD2 (5 bases). The CDR3 covers 17 residues. Trimming took off 5 bases at V and 8 bases at J, with 25 bases between the two ends. CDR1 is LNHDA, CDR2 SQIVND, per germline (reference sequence). The CDR3 loop is CASSHRIVEVNGDIQYF. CDR3 in DNA: TGTGCCAGTAGTCACCGTATTGTGGAAGTTAACGGGGACATTCAGTACTTC.

For the CDR3, the DNA is TGTGCCAGTAGTATAACCAGGGTGGCTAACTATGGCTACACCTTC. Translation: CASSITRVANYGYTF. The chain carries TRBV19 and TRBJ1-2; a possible D gene is TRBD1 (5 bases). Per germline, CDR1 LNHDA and CDR2 SQIVND (reference sequence). V dropped 2 bases and J dropped 0 bases, with 10 bases sitting between them. The CDR3 sequence is 15 residues long.

The rearrangement joins TRBV7-9 to TRBJ1-5; tentatively, D is TRBD1 (6 bases). CDR1 SEHNR and CDR2 FQNEAQ come from the germline V gene (reference sequence). The CDR3 extends over 14 amino acids. Trimming pared 2 bases from V and 7 bases from J, leaving 12 bases between. This chain's CDR3 is CASSLWGAEQPQHF. CDR3 DNA sequence: TGTGCCAGCAGCTTATGGGGGGCGGAACAGCCCCAGCATTTT.